The 23 T cell receptor beta chains presented below share a single source sample, sequenced in a study of shared clonotypes between healthy human individuals (dated by TCRdb to 2020 to 2021). Library preparation used the immunoSEQ multiplex PCR assay. The immuneACCESS repertoire file appears here via TCRdb, limited to in-frame rearrangements. These files lack a portion of the clones; in checked studies, under half of the deficit traces to unresolved V genes, and the cause of the others is not known. Recorded for this sample are fewer than 1.8 million clones; around 98.5% of them occurred a single time. The ten largest clonotypes hold 0.3% to 0.45% of the sample. Sequenced: naive CD4+ T cells sorted from blood. The cell subset or site tag for this specimen amounts to: CD45RA+ positively selected. The receptors come from a young man in good health.

The rearrangement uses TRBV5-1 and TRBJ2-7; 13 bases match TRBD2. Germline CDR1 SGHRS, CDR2 YFSETQ. The CDR3 is made up of 17 amino acids. J lost 7 bases, V lost 4 bases, and 14 bases had no gene match. CDR3 coding DNA: TGCGCCAGCAGCATAGGACTAGCGGGAGTAGTGCAAGAGGAGCAGTACTTC. It is translated as CASSIGLAGVVQEEQYF. The entire variable domain, with the rest obtained from reference TRBV5-1 and TRBJ2-7, is as follows: KAGVTQTPRYLIKTRGQQVTLSCSPISGHRSVSWYQQTPGQGLQFLFEYFSETQRNKGNFPGRFSGRQFSNSRSEMNVSTLELGDSALYLCASSIGLAGVVQEEQYFGPGTRLTVT.

In this sample, this clone turned up once. The rearrangement links TRBV2 to TRBJ2-3; D is possibly TRBD1 or TRBD2 (5 bases each). V was shortened by 6 bases and J by 6 bases, with 10 bases between the two germline ends. CDR1 and CDR2 from the germline V gene are SNHLY and FYNNEI. The CDR3 loop spans 12 amino acids. CDR3 in amino acids: CASRPEGDTQYF. The CDR3 nucleotides read TGTGCCAGCAGACCAGAGGGGGATACGCAGTATTTT.

The chain carries TRBV5-4 and TRBJ2-3, with no clear D. The germline V gene encodes CDR1 SGHNT and CDR2 YYREEE (reference sequence). Trimming took 4 bases from V and 2 from J, leaving 11 bases between them. The CDR3 consists of 14 residues. The chain's CDR3 is CASSRHSPTDTQYF. In DNA, the CDR3 is TGTGCCAGCAGCCGACACAGCCCCACAGATACGCAGTATTTT.

This CDR3 is CASSPRDRAYEQYF. CDR3 nucleotide sequence: TGTGCCAGCAGCCCCCGGGACAGGGCATACGAGCAGTACTTC. The V and J genes are TRBV5-4 and TRBJ2-7; 9 bases agree with TRBD1. Germline CDR1 reads SGHNT; CDR2 reads YYREEE (reference sequence). The V segment lost 4 bases and the J segment 4 bases; nucleotides outside the gene matches: 6. The CDR3 has 14 residues.

The gene calls are TRBV11-2 and TRBJ2-1; D is unresolved. This CDR3 comprises 15 residues. Trimming removed 5 bases at V and 2 bases at J, with 13 bases between. Germline CDR1 reads SGHAT; CDR2 reads FQNNGV. This CDR3 is CASSLRRFTYNEQFF. The CDR3 nucleotides are TGTGCCAGCAGCCTCCGTAGGTTTACCTACAATGAGCAGTTCTTC. The full variable domain, rest sourced from reference TRBV11-2 and TRBJ2-1, is EAGVAQSPRYKIIEKRQSVAFWCNPISGHATLYWYQQILGQGPKLLIQFQNNGVVDDSQLPKDRFSAERLKGVDSTLKIQPAKLEDSAVYLCASSLRRFTYNEQFFGPGTRLTVL.

This clone was recorded only once. The chain employs TRBV7-9 and TRBJ2-7; D call uncertain. The CDR3 is 15 residues long. Germline V lookup: CDR1 SEHNR, CDR2 FQNEAQ (reference sequence). Trimming took off 5 bases at V and 0 bases at J, with 14 bases between the two ends. The chain's CDR3 is CASSLPRFGSYEQYF. The CDR3 DNA follows: TGTGCCAGCAGCCTCCCTAGGTTTGGCTCCTACGAGCAGTACTTC. The variable domain in full, with the rest retrieved from reference TRBV7-9 and TRBJ2-7, is DTGVSQNPRHKITKRGQNVTFRCDPISEHNRLYWYRQTLGQGPEFLTYFQNEAQLEKSRLLSDRFSAERPKGSFSTLEIQRTEQGDSAMYLCASSLPRFGSYEQYFGPGTRLTVT.

This clone has just one count. The sample contains more than one DNA sequence encoding this CDR3. The rearrangement uses TRBV20-1 and TRBJ2-3; perhaps TRBD1 as D (5 bases). V lost 3 bases to trimming and J lost 6 bases, with 7 bases between them. The CDR3 runs to 11 residues. Germline CDR1 reads DFQATT; CDR2 reads SNEGSKA (reference sequence). CDR3 sequence reads: CSARGPDTQYF. The DNA for the CDR3 is TGCAGTGCTAGGGGGCCCGATACGCAGTATTTT.

The chain couples TRBV4-3 to TRBJ2-1; 10 bases are a match to TRBD2. Unmatched junction bases numbered 7, after V lost 2 bases and J lost 9 bases. The CDR3 runs to 15 residues. Germline values: CDR1 LGHNA, CDR2 YSLEER. The CDR3 loop reads CASSQILAGESEQFF. CDR3 nucleotides: TGCGCCAGCAGCCAAATCCTAGCGGGAGAAAGTGAGCAGTTCTTC.

The CDR3 nucleotides read TGTGCCACCAGCAGAGACATCGGAGGGTTTGGCTACACCTTC. As protein: CATSRDIGGFGYTF. J is TRBJ1-2 and V is TRBV15; D not resolved. The CDR3 consists of 14 residues. V lost 0 bases and J lost 7, with 12 bases in between. Germline lookup yields CDR1 LNHNV and CDR2 YYDKDF (reference sequence). Combining the CDR3 with reference TRBV15 and TRBJ1-2 gives the whole variable domain DAMVIQNPRYQVTQFGKPVTLSCSQTLNHNVMYWYQQKSSQAPKLLFHYYDKDFNNEADTPDNFQSRRPNTSFCFLDIRSPGLGDTAMYLCATSRDIGGFGYTFGSGTRLTVV.

The genes are TRBV7-9 and TRBJ2-2; no definite D call. The V end was cut by 7 bases, the J end by 5 bases, with 14 bases between. The germline V gene has CDR1 SEHNR and CDR2 FQNEAQ (reference sequence). CDR3 length: 14 residues. The CDR3 is CASNPDRLTGELFF. The CDR3 DNA follows: TGTGCCAGCAACCCTGATAGACTGACCGGGGAGCTGTTTTTT.

V gene TRBV7-9 combines with J gene TRBJ2-7; D possibly corresponds to TRBD2 (5 bases). The CDR3 has 12 residues. Deletions cut 2 bases from V and 4 bases from J, with 6 bases between. Germline V gene lookup returns CDR1 SEHNR and CDR2 FQNEAQ (reference sequence). The DNA for the CDR3 is TGTGCCAGCAGCTTAAGGGAGTACGAGCAGTACTTC. Its translation is CASSLREYEQYF.

This clone was found a few times. This chain links TRBV5-1 with TRBJ2-1, with D possibly matching TRBD2 (5 bases). Germline V CDR1 and CDR2: SGHRS, YFSETQ. V shed 1 base and J shed 8 bases, with 10 bases lying between them. The CDR3 is 13 residues long. DNA of the CDR3: TGCGCCAGCAGCTTGACTAGTTCGGATGAGCAGTTCTTC. Its translation: CASSLTSSDEQFF.

The chain joins TRBV6-5 to TRBJ1-2; TRBD1 matches at 8 bases. The CDR3 has 13 amino acids. Germline CDR1 MNHEY, CDR2 SVGAGI. The ends lost 5 bases at V and 4 bases at J; junction bases unmatched: 3. CDR3 DNA: TGTGCCAGCAGTCCAGACAGGGGCTATGGCTACACCTTC. It yields the protein CASSPDRGYGYTF.

The chain employs TRBV7-9 and TRBJ2-1, with D unresolved. Germline V CDR1 and CDR2: SEHNR, FQNEAQ (reference sequence). This CDR3 region has 14 residues. Trimming removed 1 base at V and 8 bases at J, with 12 bases between. CDR3 bases: TGTGCCAGCAGCTTAGAACAGTTACTCCATGAGCAGTTCTTC. This translates into CASSLEQLLHEQFF.

The genes are TRBV28 and TRBJ2-7; 9 bases agree with TRBD1. This CDR3 spans 16 amino acids. The germline V gene encodes CDR1 MDHEN and CDR2 SYDVKM. Germline trimming cut 5 bases from V and 1 base from J; bases unmatched to any gene: 9. CDR3 nucleotide sequence: TGTGCCAGCAGTACCGCCGGGACAGGGTTTTCCTACGAGCAGTACTTC. This gives the protein CASSTAGTGFSYEQYF.

The chain combines TRBV15 with TRBJ2-1, with TRBD2 identical over 8 bases. Germline CDR1 and CDR2: LNHNV and YYDKDF (reference sequence). J was trimmed by 4 bases and V by 1 base; bases with no gene match: 9. This CDR3 comprises 17 residues. The CDR3 nucleotides are TGTGCCACCAGCAGAGGGAGCGGGAGAGGGCAGTACAATGAGCAGTTCTTC. Translating gives CATSRGSGRGQYNEQFF. The full variable domain, with the rest looked up from reference TRBV15 and TRBJ2-1, is DAMVIQNPRYQVTQFGKPVTLSCSQTLNHNVMYWYQQKSSQAPKLLFHYYDKDFNNEADTPDNFQSRRPNTSFCFLDIRSPGLGDTAMYLCATSRGSGRGQYNEQFFGPGTRLTVL.

The chain carries TRBV29-1 and TRBJ2-7, with 8 bases identical to TRBD1. V trimming: 3 bases; J trimming: 6 bases; junction bases outside the gene matches: 1. The length of the CDR3 is 11 residues. Germline V gene lookup returns CDR1 SQVTM and CDR2 ANQGSEA. CDR3 nucleotide sequence: TGCAGCGTTGATGGGACAGGCGAGCAGTACTTC. Amino acids: CSVDGTGEQYF.

This clone is a singleton in its sample. The CDR3 region is CASSKVIGRRQGKNYGYTF. CDR3 DNA sequence: TGTGCCAGCAGCAAAGTTATCGGTCGGCGGCAGGGAAAGAACTATGGCTACACCTTC. V and J are TRBV21-1 and TRBJ1-2; TRBD1 is taken as the D call from the table, unchecked against the DNA. TRBV21-1 corresponds to a pseudogene. CDR3 length equals 19 residues.

J is TRBJ2-3 and V is TRBV9; D gene ambiguous. The CDR3 runs 14 residues. V was clipped by 6 bases and J by 0 bases, with 11 bases between them. Germline CDR1 and CDR2: SGDLS and YYNGEE. The CDR3 here is CASTAGGSTDTQYF. The DNA for the CDR3 is TGTGCCAGCACGGCAGGTGGTAGCACAGATACGCAGTATTTT.

The CDR3: CASSLAGRREGNEQFF. The CDR3 bases are TGTGCCAGCAGCTTAGCGGGTCGGCGGGAAGGTAATGAGCAGTTCTTC. The genes are TRBV7-2 and TRBJ2-1; D perhaps matches TRBD2 (6 bases). Germline V lookup: CDR1 SGHTA, CDR2 FQGNSA. CDR3 size: 16 residues. V was shortened by 0 bases and J by 7 bases, with 16 bases between the two germline ends.

The chain recombines TRBV14 with TRBJ2-7, with D possibly being TRBD1 (6 bases). Germline CDR1 and CDR2: SGHDN and FVKESK. The CDR3 has 15 amino acids. The ends were cut back, 4 bases at V and 4 bases at J, with 17 bases in the middle. The CDR3 spells CASSRDRIRGYEQYF. The CDR3 DNA sequence: TGTGCCAGCAGCCGCGACAGGATTCGAGGGTACGAGCAGTACTTC.

This sequence joins TRBV7-9 and TRBJ2-1; 9 nucleotides match TRBD2. V was pared by 2 bases and J by 9 bases, with 17 bases of the junction left unmatched. The V gene's germline CDR1 is SEHNR and CDR2 FQNEAQ (reference sequence). The CDR3 contains 18 residues. CDR3 region: CASSLWLSGGRAPAEQFF. The CDR3 bases are TGTGCCAGCAGCTTATGGCTCAGCGGCGGGAGGGCCCCCGCTGAGCAGTTCTTC.

V is TRBV11-2 and J is TRBJ1-1; D unclear. Trimming shortened V by 5 bases and J by 3 bases, and 22 bases separated the two germline ends. The CDR3 loop spans 17 amino acids. The V gene's germline CDR1 is SGHAT and CDR2 FQNNGV. The CDR3 here is CASSPSPIRGRDTEAFF. DNA of the CDR3: TGTGCCAGCAGCCCAAGTCCGATTCGCGGTAGGGACACTGAAGCTTTCTTT.